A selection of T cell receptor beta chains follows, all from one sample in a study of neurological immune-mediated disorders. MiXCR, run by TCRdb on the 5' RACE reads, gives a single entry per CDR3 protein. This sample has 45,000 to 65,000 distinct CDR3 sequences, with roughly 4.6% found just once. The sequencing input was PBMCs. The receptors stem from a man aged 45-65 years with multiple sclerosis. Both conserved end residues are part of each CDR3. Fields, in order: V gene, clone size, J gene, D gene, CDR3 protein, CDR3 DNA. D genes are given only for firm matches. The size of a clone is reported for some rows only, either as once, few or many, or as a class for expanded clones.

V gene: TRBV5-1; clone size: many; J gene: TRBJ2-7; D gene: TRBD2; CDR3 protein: CASSSGLAGDYEQYF; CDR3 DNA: TGCGCCAGCAGCTCAGGACTAGCGGGGGACTACGAGCAGTACTTC
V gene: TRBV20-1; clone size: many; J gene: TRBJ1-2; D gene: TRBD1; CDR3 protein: CSAGKTGGADGYTF; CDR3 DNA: TGCAGTGCTGGCAAGACAGGGGGCGCTGATGGCTACACCTTC
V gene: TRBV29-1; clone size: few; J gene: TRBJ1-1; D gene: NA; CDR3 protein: CSVGGGMAFF; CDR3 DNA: TGCAGCGTTGGGGGCGGGATGGCTTTCTTT
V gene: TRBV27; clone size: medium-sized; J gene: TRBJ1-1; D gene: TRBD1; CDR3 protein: CASKQGSTEAFF; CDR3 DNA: TGTGCCAGCAAACAGGGGAGTACTGAAGCTTTCTTT
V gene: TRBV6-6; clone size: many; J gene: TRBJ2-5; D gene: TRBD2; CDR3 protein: CASSPLAGGPGETQYF; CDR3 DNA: TGTGCCAGCAGCCCTTTAGCGGGGGGGCCCGGGGAGACCCAGTACTTC
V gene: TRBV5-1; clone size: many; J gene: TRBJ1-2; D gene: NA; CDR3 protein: CASSLERNYGYTF; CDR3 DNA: TGCGCCAGCAGCTTGGAGAGGAACTATGGCTACACCTTC
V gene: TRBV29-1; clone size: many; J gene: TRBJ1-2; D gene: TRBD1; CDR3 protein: CSVEAGQAIVNYGYTF; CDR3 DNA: TGCAGCGTTGAGGCTGGACAGGCTATTGTCAACTATGGCTACACCTTC
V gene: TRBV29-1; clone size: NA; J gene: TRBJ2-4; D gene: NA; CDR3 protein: CSVIGLAKNIQYF; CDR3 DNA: TGCAGCGTAATAGGACTAGCCAAAAACATTCAGTACTTC
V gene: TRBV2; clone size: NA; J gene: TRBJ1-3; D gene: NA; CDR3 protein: CASRGTPPGNTIYF; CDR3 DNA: TGTGCCAGCAGGGGGACTCCACCGGGGAACACCATATATTTT
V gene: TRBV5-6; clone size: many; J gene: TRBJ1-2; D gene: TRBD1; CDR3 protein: CASSPDRVGYGYTF; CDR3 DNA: TGTGCCAGCAGCCCGGACAGGGTGGGCTATGGCTACACCTTC
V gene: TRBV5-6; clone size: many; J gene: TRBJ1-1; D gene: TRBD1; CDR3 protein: CASSTGGPNTEAFF; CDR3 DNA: TGTGCCAGCAGTACAGGGGGCCCGAACACTGAAGCTTTCTTT
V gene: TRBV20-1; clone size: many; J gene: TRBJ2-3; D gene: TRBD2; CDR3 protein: CSARSPRWRESTDTQYF; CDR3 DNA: TGCAGTGCTAGATCACCCCGGTGGCGGGAGAGCACAGATACGCAGTATTTT